A single sample is the source of the 15 T cell receptor beta chains below, sequenced in a study of CXCR3-negative and CXCR3-positive naive CD8 T cells. Study conclusions and caveats: CXCR3-positive naive cells carried more hydrophobic TRB CDR3s than CXCR3-negative naive cells did.

Libraries were UMI-labeled 5' RACE TRB cDNA. TCRdb re-analyzed the 5' RACE reads; it lists each CDR3 protein once, without DNA. Its listing shows 50,000 to 65,000 distinct CDR3 sequences. Their antigens remain unidentified. Sequences were obtained from naive CXCR3+ CD8+ T cells from blood. The subset was: CD45RO-CCR7+CD27+CD95- naive CD8+ T cells expressing CXCR3 (TNR3+). The source is a human donor in good health. Some clones in this sample may be carry-over from other donors' samples.

This rearrangement joins TRBV15 to TRBJ2-3. The length of the CDR3 is 12 residues. Germline CDR1 LNHNV, CDR2 YYDKDF (reference sequence). The chain's CDR3 is CATRPDADTQYF.

The chain is built from TRBV20-1 and TRBJ2-5; TCRdb returns TRBD1, unconfirmable since there is no DNA. The CDR3 sequence is 14 residues long. Germline loops: CDR1 DFQATT, CDR2 SNEGSKA (reference sequence). CDR3 region: CSASQSPGQGTQYF.

This chain joins TRBV15 and TRBJ2-5. CDR3 length equals 11 residues. CDR1 and CDR2 from the germline V gene are LNHNV and YYDKDF (reference sequence). The CDR3 protein is CATSSKETQYF.

The rearrangement joins TRBV10-3 to TRBJ2-7. There are 16 residues in the CDR3. Germline CDR1 is ENHRY and CDR2 is SYGVKD. The CDR3 protein is CAITGRGLGNPSEQYF.

This sequence joins TRBV20-1 and TRBJ2-7; TCRdb proposes TRBD1, but this gene call is untestable without DNA. The CDR3 is 15 residues long. CDR1 is DFQATT, CDR2 SNEGSKA, per germline (reference sequence). CDR3 residues: CSARDLGRGQYEQYF.

V and J are TRBV6-4 and TRBJ2-7. This CDR3 has 14 residues. Germline CDR1 MRHNA, CDR2 SNTAGT. The CDR3 spells CASSDSDFPYEQYF.

This chain connects TRBV18 to TRBJ1-5; TCRdb designates TRBD1, a call that cannot be tested without DNA. CDR1 KGHSH and CDR2 LQKENI come from the germline V gene. CDR3 length: 19 residues. The CDR3 loop reads CASSRGTGLMSESNQPQHF.

J is TRBJ2-1 and V is TRBV7-3; TCRdb reports TRBD1, a call that lacks DNA to check it against. CDR3 size: 13 residues. Germline V gene data show CDR1 as SGHTA and CDR2 as FQGTGA. The CDR3 loop is CASSLAGVNEQFF.

This chain connects TRBV2 to TRBJ2-6. Germline CDR1 is SNHLY and CDR2 is FYNNEI. The CDR3 extends over 13 amino acids. CDR3 loop: CASSEGGANVLTF. The whole variable domain, remainder taken from reference TRBV2 and TRBJ2-6, is EPEVTQTPSHQVTQMGQEVILRCVPISNHLYFYWYRQILGQKVEFLVSFYNNEISEKSEIFDDQFSVERPDGSNFTLKIRSTKLEDSAMYFCASSEGGANVLTFGAGSRLTVL.

This chain links TRBV6-5 with TRBJ1-1; absent DNA, TCRdb's TRBD1 call cannot be checked. Germline V gene lookup returns CDR1 MNHEY and CDR2 SVGAGI. This CDR3 contains 12 residues. CDR3 sequence: CATHLPGAEAFF.

This chain links TRBV7-7 with TRBJ1-2; TCRdb calls TRBD1, which cannot be checked without DNA. This CDR3 contains 14 residues. CDR1 SSHAT and CDR2 FNYEAQ come from the germline V gene (reference sequence). The chain's CDR3 is CASSLAGTGYGYTF.

J is TRBJ2-1 and V is TRBV13; checking the TCRdb D call of TRBD1 is not possible without DNA. CDR1 is PRHDT, CDR2 FYEKMQ, per germline (reference sequence). This CDR3 contains 15 residues. The chain's CDR3 is CASTGVMTGGNEQFF.

CDR3 in amino acids: CSATQTGRGYEQYF. The chain carries TRBV20-1 and TRBJ2-7; TCRdb designates TRBD1, a call that cannot be tested without DNA. The CDR3 runs 14 residues. The V gene's germline CDR1 is DFQATT and CDR2 SNEGSKA (reference sequence).

The chain uses TRBV20-1 and TRBJ1-1; TCRdb's D gene call, TRBD1, goes unchecked for lack of DNA. This CDR3 spans 14 amino acids. Per germline, CDR1 DFQATT and CDR2 SNEGSKA (reference sequence). This CDR3 is CSASFGALNTEAFF.

The gene calls are TRBV6-6 and TRBJ2-1; lacking DNA, the TRBD2 call made by TCRdb goes unchecked. CDR3 size: 16 residues. The V gene's germline CDR1 is MNHNY and CDR2 SVGAGI (reference sequence). Here the CDR3 reads CASSYFASGGDNEQFF.